The 20 T cell receptor beta chains below were found in one sample sequenced in a study of OX40 agonist ivuxolimab in advanced cancers. The table came from immunoSEQ multiplex PCR; TCRdb's copy has only in-frame clones and leaves some out. The table has 90,000 to 95,000 clones, over 75% seen once; the top ten hold about 4.5%. The starting material was CD4+ or CD8+ T cells sorted from blood, obtained in a trial of the OX40 agonist ivuxolimab. The receptor set was obtained from an adult with an advanced solid tumor such as melanoma, head and neck, liver or kidney cancer.

CDR3 amino acids: CASSVGAAGARGEKQFF. CDR3 DNA: TGTGCCAGCAGCGTAGGAGCTGCCGGTGCCCGCGGGGAGAAGCAGTTCTTC. The rearrangement joins TRBV9 to TRBJ2-1; weak D call: TRBD2 (6 bases). CDR1 and CDR2 (germline): SGDLS, YYNGEE. The CDR3 has 17 residues. V lost 0 bases and J lost 11, with 24 bases in between.

The chain couples TRBV11-3 to TRBJ2-1; possibly TRBD1 for D (7 bases). CDR3 size: 12 residues. The ends were cut back, 6 bases at V and 6 bases at J, with 9 bases in the middle. The V gene's germline CDR1 is SGHNT and CDR2 YENEEA. The CDR3 DNA follows: TGTGCCAGCAGTCAGGGGGGCAATGAGCAGTTCTTC. Residues: CASSQGGNEQFF.

The chain has TRBV4-2 and TRBJ1-2; 10 nucleotides align to TRBD1. After removal of 5 bases from V and 4 bases from J, the junction contained 10 bases not matched to a gene. Per the germline V gene, CDR1 is LGHNA and CDR2 is YNFKEQ. The CDR3 is made up of 16 amino acids. CDR3 region: CASSTPGTGVGYGYTF. CDR3 bases: TGTGCCAGCAGCACACCAGGGACAGGGGTTGGCTATGGCTACACCTTC.

This clone was counted once. The CDR3 bases are TGCGCCAGCAGCCAAGAAGGAAGTCTGCCAGCAAACACCATATATTTT. Its translation: CASSQEGSLPANTIYF. This sequence joins TRBV4-1 and TRBJ1-3; D unresolved. This CDR3 contains 16 residues. Trimming took off 0 bases at V and 6 bases at J, with 15 bases between the two ends. Germline V gene sequence: CDR1 MGHRA, CDR2 YSYEKL.

This chain uses TRBV7-9 with TRBJ1-4, with D possibly matching TRBD1 (5 bases). Germline loops: CDR1 SEHNR, CDR2 FQNEAQ (reference sequence). This CDR3 has 13 amino acids. V lost 0 bases and J 12 bases, leaving 11 bases between the germline ends. The CDR3 DNA is TGTGCCAGCAGCTTAGCTGGGGGTCTAGAACTGTTTTTT. It yields the protein CASSLAGGLELFF.

This rearrangement joins TRBV7-9 to TRBJ1-3; 9 nucleotides align to TRBD1. J lost 7 bases, V lost 5 bases, and 6 bases had no gene match. Germline values: CDR1 SEHNR, CDR2 FQNEAQ (reference sequence). This CDR3 spans 14 amino acids. In DNA form, the CDR3 reads TGTGCCAGCAGCCTCCGAGGACAGGGGAACACCATATATTTT. Protein: CASSLRGQGNTIYF.

This clone has only one observation. The V call is TRBV27, the J call TRBJ2-1; no firm D call. The V gene's germline CDR1 is MNHEY and CDR2 SMNVEV (reference sequence). Trimming stripped 2 bases from V and 5 bases from J, with 1 base between. The CDR3 covers 11 residues. The CDR3 here is CASSLDNEQFF. The CDR3, as DNA: TGTGCCAGCAGTTTAGACAATGAGCAGTTCTTC.

The chain joins TRBV6-6 to TRBJ2-1, with D tentatively TRBD1 (5 bases). Germline CDR1 MNHNY, CDR2 SVGAGI (reference sequence). The CDR3 loop spans 15 amino acids. Trimming shortened V by 0 bases and J by 6 bases, and 12 bases separated the two germline ends. The CDR3 protein is CASSYSAGMGNEQFF. CDR3 sequence (DNA): TGTGCCAGCAGTTACTCCGCAGGGATGGGCAATGAGCAGTTCTTC.

The V call is TRBV5-1, the J call TRBJ2-3, with 10 bases that match TRBD2. There are 17 residues in the CDR3. Trimming took 2 bases from V and 4 from J; bases not matched to a gene: 10. Germline values: CDR1 SGHRS, CDR2 YFSETQ. This CDR3 reads CASSLGSSGSVSDTQYF. CDR3 in DNA: TGCGCCAGCAGCTTAGGGTCTAGCGGGAGTGTCTCAGATACGCAGTATTTT.

The genes are TRBV23-1 and TRBJ2-1, with a tentative D call TRBD1 (6 bases). TRBV23-1 is an open reading frame, and its role is uncertain. The CDR3 is 14 residues long. Trimming removed 9 bases from V and 1 base from J, with 13 bases in between. CDR3 sequence (DNA): TGCGCCAGTAGATACAGGGTTTCCTACAATGAGCAGTTCTTC. Encoded protein: CASRYRVSYNEQFF.

The chain uses TRBV21-1 and TRBJ2-1. TRBV21-1 is tagged as a pseudogene. The CDR3 covers 15 residues. CDR3 DNA sequence: TGTGCCAGCAGCAAAGAAGGTAGTATGTACAATGAGCAGTTCTTC. Its protein is CASSKEGSMYNEQFF.

V is TRBV10-1 and J is TRBJ2-7, with TRBD2 identical over 11 bases. V lost 2 bases to trimming and J lost 7 bases; unmatched junction nucleotides: 13. There are 17 residues in the CDR3. CDR1 WNHNN and CDR2 SYGVQD come from the germline V gene (reference sequence). The CDR3 DNA reads TGCGCCAGCAGTGAGCAGTCTAGCGGGAGGAGCGATGGGGAGCAGTACGTC. Its translation: CASSEQSSGRSDGEQYV.

The chain joins TRBV19 to TRBJ2-1; 11 nucleotides match TRBD2. Germline V lookup: CDR1 LNHDA, CDR2 SQIVND (reference sequence). The CDR3 runs 14 residues. The V gene end was trimmed by 8 bases and the J gene end by 3 bases; junction bases not matched to a gene: 3. CDR3 in DNA: TGTGCCAGTGAGGGGACTAGCGGCTACAATGAGCAGTTCTTC. It specifies CASEGTSGYNEQFF.

The V and J genes are TRBV21-1 and TRBJ2-6; the DNA was not compared with TRBD1, the D call given in the table. TRBV21-1 is flagged as a pseudogene. The CDR3 length is 18 residues. DNA for the CDR3: TGTGCCAGCAGCAAAGAGGACAAGGATGGCCCTGGGGCCAACGTCCTGACTTTC. It codes for CASSKEDKDGPGANVLTF.

The chain joins TRBV2 to TRBJ1-2; unclear D gene. The CDR3 has 13 residues. The germline CDR1 and CDR2 sequences are SNHLY and FYNNEI. The ends were cut back, 8 bases at V and 2 bases at J, with 12 bases in the middle. The CDR3 DNA follows: TGTGCCAGCGTAGGACTGTCGAACTATGGCTACACCTTC. Translated, it gives CASVGLSNYGYTF.

The rearrangement joins TRBV18 to TRBJ2-5, with 11 bases that match TRBD2. Germline V gene lookup returns CDR1 KGHSH and CDR2 LQKENI. CDR3 length: 14 residues. J gave up 4 bases and V 3 bases, and 1 base lay outside the gene matches. The CDR3 reads CASSPGLAGETQYF. CDR3 nucleotides: TGTGCCAGCTCACCCGGACTAGCGGGAGAGACCCAGTACTTC.

This rearrangement joins TRBV7-2 to TRBJ2-7; D remains unclear. CDR1 and CDR2 from the germline V gene are SGHTA and FQGNSA. V lost 1 base to trimming and J lost 0 bases, with 7 bases between them. The CDR3 loop spans 14 amino acids. The CDR3 coding sequence is TGTGCCAGCAGCTTAGGGGGAACCTCCTACGAGCAGTACGTC. This sequence encodes CASSLGGTSYEQYV.

The chain has TRBV7-8 and TRBJ2-3; D perhaps matches TRBD2 (5 bases). The CDR3 spans 17 residues. Between the trimmed V and J ends, which lost 1 base and 2 bases, there was a span of 16 bases. Germline V gives CDR1 SGHVS, CDR2 FQNEAQ. The CDR3 sequence: CASSLGLRERVTDTQYF. The DNA for the CDR3 is TGTGCCAGCAGCTTAGGTCTTAGGGAGAGAGTCACAGATACGCAGTATTTT.

V and J are TRBV6-5 and TRBJ2-1; 7 nucleotides line up with TRBD2. CDR1 and CDR2 from the germline V gene are MNHEY and SVGAGI. The CDR3 totals 16 residues. V gave up 3 bases and J gave up 4 bases; unmatched junction bases: 9. As DNA, the CDR3 is TGTGCCAGCAGTTATCGGGCGGGAGTGGTATACAATGAGCAGTTCTTC. Translated, it gives CASSYRAGVVYNEQFF.

This clone turned up a few times. V gene TRBV7-2 combines with J gene TRBJ1-5; D not resolved. The germline CDR1 and CDR2 sequences are SGHTA and FQGNSA. V was shortened by 5 bases and J by 6 bases, with 17 bases between the two germline ends. The CDR3 totals 15 residues. The CDR3 DNA reads as TGTGCCAGCAGCCCCTCTGAGGTCTGCGGTCAGCCCCAGCATTTT. Amino acid sequence: CASSPSEVCGQPQHF.